This T cell receptor (beta chain) is from a study of cytomegalovirus exposure and HLA in healthy donors. With 60 Vbeta and 13 Jbeta primers, the PCR was carried out. Original processing methods: Approximately 87 million unique TCR beta chains, 8.5 million to 14 million shared, were counted in a later analysis. The method was immunoSEQ multiplex PCR; TCRdb's version includes in-frame clones alone and lacks a portion of them. D and trimming were read from the DNA, whereas the V and J calls and clone size are those reported in that table. The table includes 150,000 to 200,000 clones, roughly 80% detected once. Losses at the gene ends were 6 bases for V and 2 bases for J; bases not matched to a gene: 1. This CDR3 has 13 amino acids. The germline V gene has CDR1 SEHNR and CDR2 FQNEAQ (reference sequence).

Sequencing was performed on PBMCs. The clonotype originates from a woman between 18 and 29 years old in good health and CMV-seronegative. V is TRBV7-9 and J is TRBJ1-5; 7 bases agree with TRBD1. In DNA, the CDR3 is TGTGCCAGCAGTGGACAGGGCAATCAGCCCCAGCATTTT. As protein: CASSGQGNQPQHF.